Listed here is a single T cell receptor beta chain. The target antigen is unknown. These data are taken from a study of shared clonotypes between healthy human individuals. Findings and limits, study-wide: Compared with clonotypes that all four donors shared, non-shared clonotypes had lower generation probabilities. Clonotype sharing across donors was expected to vary with sequencing depth.

Generated by immunoSEQ multiplex PCR, the TCRdb table keeps only in-frame clones and is missing some. The sample includes 2 million to 2.5 million clones, roughly 95% seen only once; the top ten take around 0.13%. V lost 4 bases and J lost 11; bases outside the gene matches: 8. The CDR3 is 14 amino acids. Germline-derived CDR1 and CDR2 are SGHNT and YYREEE (reference sequence). This TCR came from a young man in good health. The chain links TRBV5-4 to TRBJ2-1, with 11 bases aligning to TRBD2. Sequencing was done on a sample of naive CD4+ T cells sorted from blood. The subset was: CD45RA+ positively selected. CDR3 in amino acids: CASSPPGLAAKQFF. As DNA, the CDR3 is TGTGCCAGCAGCCCTCCGGGACTAGCGGCGAAGCAGTTCTTC.